The 21 T cell receptor beta chains below come from one sample, sequenced in a study of vaccination and CD4 T cells after COVID-19. Cultured CD4+ T cells had their DNA profiled by the Oncomine TCR Beta short-read assay. TCRdb independently ran MiXCR on the PCR reads; one entry per CDR3 protein. The table shows about 26,000 distinct CDR3 sequences, with around two fifths occurring only once. Their antigen targets remain unknown. Time point described: late sampling 161 to 241 days after vaccination in a few convalescent patients. The treatment was: approximately 11-day PBMC culture with coronavirus spike peptide pools or control peptides (ViraFEST assay). The sample consisted of CD4+ T cells from blood, cultured in vitro, taken about 7 months after SARS-CoV-2 vaccination. These receptors originate from a human donor who had recovered from COVID-19.

The CDR3 bases are TGTGCCAGCAGCTTAGAAGGGACAGAGATCTACAATGAGCAGTTCTTC. This codes for CASSLEGTEIYNEQFF. This chain uses TRBV7-2 with TRBJ2-1; TRBD1 aligns across 7 bases. The CDR3 has 16 residues. Trimming at V came to 1 base and at J to 3 bases, leaving 6 bases not matched to a gene. From germline, CDR1 is SGHTA and CDR2 FQGNSA.

The genes are TRBV11-2 and TRBJ2-7; TRBD2 is a possible D gene (5 bases). CDR1 and CDR2 from the germline V gene are SGHAT and FQNNGV. The CDR3 totals 13 residues. V lost 0 bases, J lost 10 bases, and 13 bases lay in between. CDR3 nucleotides: TGTGCCAGCAGCTTAGACGGACTGGATTTCCAGTACTTC. Amino acids: CASSLDGLDFQYF.

This chain joins TRBV19 and TRBJ1-6, with D unresolved. The CDR3 contains 12 residues. The V end lost 6 bases, the J end lost 8 bases, and 8 bases lay between the germline ends. CDR1 and CDR2 from the germline V gene are LNHDA and SQIVND (reference sequence). The chain's CDR3 is CASRIGDSPLHF. The CDR3 nucleotides read TGTGCCAGTAGAATTGGGGATTCACCCCTCCACTTT.

In its sample, this clonotype was seen a few times. V and J are TRBV27 and TRBJ1-6; D ambiguous. Germline values: CDR1 MNHEY, CDR2 SMNVEV (reference sequence). Trimming left V 0 bases short and J 6 bases short, with 9 bases between. The length of the CDR3 is 15 residues. For the CDR3, the DNA is TGTGCCAGCAGTTTATCTCGATCCGGTAATTCACCCCTCCACTTT. As protein: CASSLSRSGNSPLHF.

This clonotype was observed once. The rearrangement uses TRBV20-1 and TRBJ2-1; the match to TRBD1 covers 8 bases. Per the germline V gene, CDR1 is DFQATT and CDR2 is SNEGSKA (reference sequence). CDR3 length: 13 amino acids. The CDR3 DNA is TGCAGGGCAGCACAGGGGGACTACAATGAGCAGTTCTTC. Its protein is CRAAQGDYNEQFF.

J is TRBJ2-7 and V is TRBV15; D remains ambiguous. Germline CDR1 is LNHNV and CDR2 is YYDKDF (reference sequence). CDR3 size: 14 residues. V was shortened by 0 bases and J by 0 bases, with 6 bases between the two germline ends. The DNA of the CDR3 is TGTGCCACCAGCAGAGAAAGGAGCTCCTACGAGCAGTACTTC. This codes for CATSRERSSYEQYF.

The chain couples TRBV20-1 to TRBJ1-6; D perhaps matches TRBD1 (6 bases). With 6 bases removed from V and 7 bases from J, the gap between germline ends came to 10 bases. CDR3 length equals 12 residues. CDR1 and CDR2 from the germline V gene are DFQATT and SNEGSKA (reference sequence). The CDR3 region is CSATGGNSPLHF. The DNA of the CDR3 is TGCAGTGCAACCGGGGGCAATTCACCCCTCCACTTT.

A few counts support this clonotype. The chain joins TRBV7-8 to TRBJ2-3; TRBD2 aligns across 9 bases. The CDR3 is 15 amino acids. The germline gives CDR1 SGHVS, CDR2 FQNEAQ. Trimming removed 5 bases from V and 4 bases from J; junction bases left unmatched: 7. As DNA, the CDR3 is TGTGCCAGCAGCCCCCTAGCGGGATACCCAGATACGCAGTATTTT. Its translation is CASSPLAGYPDTQYF.

This rearrangement joins TRBV29-1 to TRBJ1-5; no firm D call. In germline, CDR1 is SQVTM, CDR2 ANQGSEA. The CDR3 covers 13 residues. The ends were cut back, 6 bases at V and 0 bases at J, with 9 bases in the middle. The CDR3, as DNA: TGCAGCGTGCAAAAGTATAGCAATCAGCCCCAGCATTTT. This translates into CSVQKYSNQPQHF.

V usage is TRBV28 and J usage is TRBJ2-5; a weak D match, TRBD1 (6 bases). Germline loops: CDR1 MDHEN, CDR2 SYDVKM. This CDR3 spans 15 amino acids. V dropped 3 bases and J dropped 2 bases, with 13 bases sitting between them. CDR3 DNA sequence: TGTGCCAGCAGTTTCACTTGGACAGATCAAGAGACCCAGTACTTC. Translation: CASSFTWTDQETQYF.

This sequence joins TRBV6-1 and TRBJ2-3; no firm D call. This CDR3 comprises 14 residues. From germline, CDR1 is MNHNS and CDR2 SASEGT. V lost 4 bases, J lost 0 bases, and 8 bases lay in between. The CDR3 sequence: CASSVDYSTDTQYF. The CDR3 DNA is TGTGCCAGCAGTGTAGATTATAGCACAGATACGCAGTATTTT.

The CDR3 bases are TGTGCCAGCAGCCCTGATTTTTGGAGGTTCCAATGGGGCTACGAGCAGTACTTC. Protein product: CASSPDFWRFQWGYEQYF. V gene TRBV28 combines with J gene TRBJ2-7, with D tentatively TRBD2 (5 bases). Germline assignment: CDR1 MDHEN and CDR2 SYDVKM. V gave up 6 bases and J gave up 3 bases, with 27 bases separating them. The CDR3 extends over 18 amino acids. Combining the CDR3 with reference TRBV28 and TRBJ2-7 gives the whole variable domain DVKVTQSSRYLVKRTGEKVFLECVQDMDHENMFWYRQDPGLGLRLIYFSYDVKMKEKGDIPEGYSVSREKKERFSLILESASTNQTSMYLCASSPDFWRFQWGYEQYFGPGTRLTVT.

J is TRBJ2-3 and V is TRBV7-9; 9 bases map to TRBD1. CDR3 size: 15 residues. Germline V gene data show CDR1 as SEHNR and CDR2 as FQNEAQ (reference sequence). J was trimmed by 11 bases and V by 4 bases; bases with no gene match: 13. The CDR3, as DNA: TGTGCCAGCAGCTCGGACAGGGGCCCTGTCGGCCAGCAGTATTTT. Encoded protein: CASSSDRGPVGQQYF.

V usage is TRBV10-3 and J usage is TRBJ2-5; 10 bases are shared with TRBD2. Trimming at V came to 4 bases and at J to 1 base, leaving 0 bases not matched to a gene. Germline values: CDR1 ENHRY, CDR2 SYGVKD. CDR3 length equals 14 residues. This CDR3 is CAISGTSGQETQYF. The DNA for the CDR3 is TGTGCCATCAGTGGGACTAGCGGCCAAGAGACCCAGTACTTC.

The chain links TRBV7-9 to TRBJ2-5; weak D call: TRBD1 (6 bases). Germline CDR1 and CDR2: SEHNR and FQNEAQ (reference sequence). CDR3 size: 13 residues. V lost 11 bases and J 4 bases, leaving 17 bases between the germline ends. The CDR3 DNA reads TGTGCCGGCACCTGGGGGCGCGGAGAGACCCAGTACTTC. This sequence encodes CAGTWGRGETQYF. Looking up the rest from reference TRBV7-9 and TRBJ2-5 gives the full variable domain: DTGVSQNPRHKITKRGQNVTFRCDPISEHNRLYWYRQTLGQGPEFLTYFQNEAQLEKSRLLSDRFSAERPKGSFSTLEIQRTEQGDSAMYLCAGTWGRGETQYFGPGTRLLVL.

The J gene is TRBJ2-4, the V gene TRBV15, with 8 positions matching TRBD2. Germline CDR1 reads LNHNV; CDR2 reads YYDKDF (reference sequence). The CDR3 has 13 residues. The trim removed 8 bases at V and 11 bases at J, leaving 11 bases unmatched. CDR3 in DNA: TGTGCCACCCGGGGGGGCCAAACGGGGGTTCAGTACTTC. It codes for CATRGGQTGVQYF.

The chain is built from TRBV28 and TRBJ1-2; D unclear. The V and J ends lost 8 bases and 2 bases respectively, with 12 bases between them. The V gene's germline CDR1 is MDHEN and CDR2 SYDVKM. CDR3 size: 13 residues. The CDR3 region has the DNA TGTGCCAGCGGCACGTTGGGGAACTATGGCTACACCTTC. This sequence encodes CASGTLGNYGYTF.

V gene TRBV20-1 combines with J gene TRBJ2-1; 11 bases are shared with TRBD2. V lost 3 bases and J lost 4; bases outside the gene matches: 8. Per germline, CDR1 DFQATT and CDR2 SNEGSKA (reference sequence). This CDR3 contains 16 residues. As DNA, the CDR3 is TGCAGTGCTAGGGGCCTAGCGGGAGGAATGTACAATGAGCAGTTCTTC. Translated, it gives CSARGLAGGMYNEQFF.

The rearrangement joins TRBV24-1 to TRBJ2-5; 9 nucleotides match TRBD2. V lost 6 bases to trimming and J lost 5 bases; unmatched junction nucleotides: 18. This CDR3 is 18 amino acids long. Germline CDR1 KGHDR, CDR2 SFDVKD. DNA of the CDR3: TGTGCCACCAGTCGGGGTGGGTTGTCTAGCGGGAACTTCGAGACCCAGTACTTC. Translating gives CATSRGGLSSGNFETQYF.

The rearrangement links TRBV6-5 to TRBJ2-1; D gene ambiguous. Trimming cost V 4 bases and J 7 bases, with 11 bases left between them. The germline gives CDR1 MNHEY, CDR2 SVGAGI. CDR3 length equals 13 residues. The CDR3 is CASSSYGQNEQFF. The DNA for the CDR3 is TGTGCCAGCAGTTCATACGGGCAGAATGAGCAGTTCTTC.

This clonotype is categorized as medium-sized. As DNA, the CDR3 is TGTGCCAGCAGGGAAGCGGGCGGCGGCTCCTACGAGCAGTACTTC. Translated: CASREAGGGSYEQYF. The rearrangement links TRBV7-9 to TRBJ2-7, with D possibly TRBD2 on 6 matching bases. Trimming removed 6 bases at V and 0 bases at J, with 15 bases between. CDR1 is SEHNR and CDR2 is FQNEAQ in the germline V gene (reference sequence). This CDR3 comprises 15 residues.